Included here is one T cell receptor beta chain sequence, with context. Method: immunoSEQ multiplex PCR; TCRdb's copy keeps in-frame clones and lacks some. The table includes tens of thousands of clones, about four fifths detected once. These data come from a study of OX40 agonist ivuxolimab in advanced cancers. Germline assignment: CDR1 WNHNN and CDR2 SYGVQD (reference sequence). This CDR3 is 15 amino acids long. Trimming removed 3 bases from V and 3 bases from J; junction bases left unmatched: 3. This specimen was CD4+ or CD8+ T cells sorted from blood, taken in a trial of the OX40 agonist ivuxolimab. The sequence came from an adult with an advanced solid tumor such as melanoma, head and neck, liver or kidney cancer. The chain recombines TRBV10-1 with TRBJ2-1; the match to TRBD1 covers 9 bases. CDR3 in DNA: TGCGCCAGCAGTGATCTGGGACAGGGCTACAATGAGCAGTTCTTC. Amino acids: CASSDLGQGYNEQFF.